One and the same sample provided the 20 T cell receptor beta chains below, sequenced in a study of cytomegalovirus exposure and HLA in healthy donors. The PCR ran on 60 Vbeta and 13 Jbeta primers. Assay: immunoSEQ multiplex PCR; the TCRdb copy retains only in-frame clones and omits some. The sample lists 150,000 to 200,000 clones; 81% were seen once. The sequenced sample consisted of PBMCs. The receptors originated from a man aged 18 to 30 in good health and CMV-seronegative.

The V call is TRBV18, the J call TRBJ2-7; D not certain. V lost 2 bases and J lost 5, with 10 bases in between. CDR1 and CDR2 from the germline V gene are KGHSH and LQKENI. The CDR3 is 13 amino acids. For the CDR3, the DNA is TGTGCCAGCTCACCATCAGGTAGTGACGAGCAGTACTTC. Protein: CASSPSGSDEQYF.

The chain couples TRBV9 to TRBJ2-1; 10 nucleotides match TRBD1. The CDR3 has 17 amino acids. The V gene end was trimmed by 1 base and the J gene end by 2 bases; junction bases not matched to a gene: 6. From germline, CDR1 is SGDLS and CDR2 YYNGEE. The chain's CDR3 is CASSVSKDRGAYNEQFF. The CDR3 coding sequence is TGTGCCAGCAGCGTAAGTAAGGACAGGGGGGCCTACAATGAGCAGTTCTTC. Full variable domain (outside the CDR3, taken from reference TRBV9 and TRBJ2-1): DSGVTQTPKHLITATGQRVTLRCSPRSGDLSVYWYQQSLDQGLQFLIQYYNGEERAKGNILERFSAQQFPDLHSELNLSSLELGDSALYFCASSVSKDRGAYNEQFFGPGTRLTVL.

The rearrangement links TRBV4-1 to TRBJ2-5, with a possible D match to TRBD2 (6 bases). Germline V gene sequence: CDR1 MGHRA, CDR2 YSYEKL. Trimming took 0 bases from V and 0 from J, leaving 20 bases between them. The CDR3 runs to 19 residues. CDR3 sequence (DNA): TGCGCCAGCAGCCAAGATAGCACGTGGAGCGGGCCCTACCAAGAGACCCAGTACTTC. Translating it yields CASSQDSTWSGPYQETQYF.

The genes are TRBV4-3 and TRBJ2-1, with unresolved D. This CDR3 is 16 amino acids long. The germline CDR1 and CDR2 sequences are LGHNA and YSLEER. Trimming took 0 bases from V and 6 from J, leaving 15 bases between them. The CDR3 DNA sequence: TGCGCCAGCAGCCAAGAAATTGACTCTTCCCTCAATGAGCAGTTCTTC. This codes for CASSQEIDSSLNEQFF.

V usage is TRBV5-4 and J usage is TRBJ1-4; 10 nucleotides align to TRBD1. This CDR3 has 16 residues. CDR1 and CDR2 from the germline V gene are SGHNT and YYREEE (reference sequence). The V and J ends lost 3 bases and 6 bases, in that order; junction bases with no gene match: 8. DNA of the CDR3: TGTGCCAGCAGCTCCACCGGGACAGGGGCGTATGAAAAACTGTTTTTT. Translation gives CASSSTGTGAYEKLFF.

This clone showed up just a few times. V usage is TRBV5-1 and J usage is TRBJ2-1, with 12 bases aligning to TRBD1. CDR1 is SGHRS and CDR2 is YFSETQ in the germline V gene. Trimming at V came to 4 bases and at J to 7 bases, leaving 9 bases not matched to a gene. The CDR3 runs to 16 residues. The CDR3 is CASSLTRDRGRNEQFF. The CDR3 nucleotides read TGCGCCAGCAGCCTCACACGGGACAGGGGGCGAAATGAGCAGTTCTTC.

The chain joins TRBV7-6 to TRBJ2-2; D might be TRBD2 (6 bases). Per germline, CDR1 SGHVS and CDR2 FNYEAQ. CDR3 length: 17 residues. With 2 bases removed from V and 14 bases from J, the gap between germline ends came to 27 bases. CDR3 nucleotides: TGTGCCAGCAGCTTAACCCCGGGCCAGGGAGGTATACTGGAACTGTTTTTT. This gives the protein CASSLTPGQGGILELFF.

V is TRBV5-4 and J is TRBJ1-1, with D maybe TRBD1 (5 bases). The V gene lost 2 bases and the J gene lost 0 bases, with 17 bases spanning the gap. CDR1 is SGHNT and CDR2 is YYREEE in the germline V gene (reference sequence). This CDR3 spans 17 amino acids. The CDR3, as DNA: TGTGCCAGCAGCTTACCGGGGGTGGGAGAGTTGAACACTGAAGCTTTCTTT. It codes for CASSLPGVGELNTEAFF.

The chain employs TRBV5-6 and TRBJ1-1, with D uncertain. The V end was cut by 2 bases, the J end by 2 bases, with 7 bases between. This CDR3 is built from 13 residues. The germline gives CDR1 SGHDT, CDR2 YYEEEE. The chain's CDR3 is CASSFGENTEAFF. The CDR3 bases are TGTGCCAGCAGCTTTGGAGAAAACACTGAAGCTTTCTTT.

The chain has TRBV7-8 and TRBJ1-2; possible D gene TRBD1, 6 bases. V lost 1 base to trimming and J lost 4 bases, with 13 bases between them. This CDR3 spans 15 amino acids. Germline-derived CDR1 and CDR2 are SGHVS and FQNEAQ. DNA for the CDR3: TGTGCCAGCAGCTTAGGGGGGGGGCGGGCCTATGGCTACACCTTC. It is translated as CASSLGGGRAYGYTF. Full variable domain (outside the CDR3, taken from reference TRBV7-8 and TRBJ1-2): GAGVSQSPRYKVAKRGQDVALRCDPISGHVSLFWYQQALGQGPEFLTYFQNEAQLDKSGLPSDRFFAERPEGSVSTLKIQRTQQEDSAVYLCASSLGGGRAYGYTFGSGTRLTVV.

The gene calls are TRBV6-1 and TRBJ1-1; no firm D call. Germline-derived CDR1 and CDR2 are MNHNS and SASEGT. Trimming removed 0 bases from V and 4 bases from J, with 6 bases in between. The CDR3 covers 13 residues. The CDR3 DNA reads TGTGCCAGCAGTGAAGCGTCGGGCACTGAAGCTTTCTTT. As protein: CASSEASGTEAFF.

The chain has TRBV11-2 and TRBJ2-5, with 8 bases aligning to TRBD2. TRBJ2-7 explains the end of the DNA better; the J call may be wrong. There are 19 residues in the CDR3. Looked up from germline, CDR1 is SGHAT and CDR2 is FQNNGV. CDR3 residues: CASSTHAGAGGLLSYEQYF. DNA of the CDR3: TGTGCCAGCAGCACCCATGCGGGTGCGGGGGGCCTCCTCTCCTACGAGCAGTACTTC.

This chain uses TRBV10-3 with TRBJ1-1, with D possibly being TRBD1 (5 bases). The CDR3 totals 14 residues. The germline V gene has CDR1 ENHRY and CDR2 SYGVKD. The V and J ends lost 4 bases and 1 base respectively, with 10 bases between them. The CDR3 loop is CAISGRQSNTEAFF. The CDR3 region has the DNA TGTGCCATCAGTGGCCGACAGTCGAACACTGAAGCTTTCTTT.

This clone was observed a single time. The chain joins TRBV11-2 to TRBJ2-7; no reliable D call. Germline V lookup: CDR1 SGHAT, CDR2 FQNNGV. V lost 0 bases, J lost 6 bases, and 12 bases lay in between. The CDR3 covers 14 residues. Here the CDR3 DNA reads TGTGCCAGCAGCTTAGATCGAGCCAGGCTCGAGCAGTACTTC. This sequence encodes CASSLDRARLEQYF.

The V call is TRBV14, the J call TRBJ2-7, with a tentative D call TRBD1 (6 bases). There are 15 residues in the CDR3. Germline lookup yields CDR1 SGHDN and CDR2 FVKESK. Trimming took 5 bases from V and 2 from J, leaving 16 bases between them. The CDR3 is CASSDRAGVTYEQYF. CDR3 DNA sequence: TGTGCCAGCAGCGACCGGGCAGGGGTTACCTACGAGCAGTACTTC.

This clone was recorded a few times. CDR3 DNA sequence: TGTGCCAGCAGTTTGGACAGGCGAAACACCATATATTTT. Protein product: CASSLDRRNTIYF. The chain is built from TRBV11-2 and TRBJ1-3; 7 nucleotides agree with TRBD1. The V gene's germline CDR1 is SGHAT and CDR2 FQNNGV. This CDR3 spans 13 amino acids. The V and J ends lost 6 bases and 5 bases, in that order; junction bases with no gene match: 4.

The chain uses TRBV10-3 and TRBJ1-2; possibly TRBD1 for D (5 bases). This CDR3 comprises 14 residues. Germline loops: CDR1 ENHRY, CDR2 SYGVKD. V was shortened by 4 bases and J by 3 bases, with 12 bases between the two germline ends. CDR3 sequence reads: CAISGQGLDYGYTF. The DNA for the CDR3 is TGTGCCATCAGTGGGCAGGGCCTCGACTATGGCTACACCTTC.

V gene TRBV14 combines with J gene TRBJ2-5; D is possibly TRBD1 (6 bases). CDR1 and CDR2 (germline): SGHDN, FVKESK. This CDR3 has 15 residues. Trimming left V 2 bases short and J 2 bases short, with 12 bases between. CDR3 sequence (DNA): TGTGCCAGCAGCCAACCGTACAGGGCGCAAGAGACCCAGTACTTC. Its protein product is CASSQPYRAQETQYF. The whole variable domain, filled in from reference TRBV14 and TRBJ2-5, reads EAGVTQFPSHSVIEKGQTVTLRCDPISGHDNLYWYRRVMGKEIKFLLHFVKESKQDESGMPNNRFLAERTGGTYSTLKVQPAELEDSGVYFCASSQPYRAQETQYFGPGTRLLVL.

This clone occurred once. CDR3 coding DNA: TGTGCCAGCAGCTTATTAGGAGATTATGGCTACACCTTC. Residues: CASSLLGDYGYTF. The chain links TRBV13 to TRBJ1-2; D uncertain. The germline V and J ends were trimmed by 2 bases and 5 bases, with 9 bases remaining between them. Looked up from germline, CDR1 is PRHDT and CDR2 is FYEKMQ (reference sequence). The CDR3 loop spans 13 amino acids.

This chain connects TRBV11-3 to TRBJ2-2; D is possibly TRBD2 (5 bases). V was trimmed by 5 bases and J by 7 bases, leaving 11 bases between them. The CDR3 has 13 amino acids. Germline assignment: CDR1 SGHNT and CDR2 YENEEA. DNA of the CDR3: TGTGCCAGCAGCACTACACGGGGCGGGGAGCTGTTTTTT. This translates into CASSTTRGGELFF.